The 16 T cell receptor beta chains below come from one sample, sequenced in a study of T-cell reconstitution after alpha-beta-depleted transplantation in children. Construction of the TCRbeta library involved unique molecular identifiers. From the PCR reads, TCRdb called clonotypes with MiXCR, one entry per CDR3 protein. Among approximately 250,000 distinct CDR3 sequences listed, around 8.9% were seen once. Sequencing was performed on PBMCs from the stem cell graft donor, taken from the stem cell graft. These receptors originate from a human donor who donated a stem cell graft to a child with SCID.

The CDR3 protein is CASSPRPPSGGTASTDTQYF. For the CDR3, the DNA is TGTGCCAGCAGCCCTCGCCCCCCTAGCGGGGGGACTGCTAGCACAGATACGCAGTATTTT. The rearrangement joins TRBV7-3 to TRBJ2-3; TRBD2 aligns across 11 bases. V dropped 5 bases and J dropped 0; count of bases not matched to a gene: 16. The germline CDR1 and CDR2 sequences are SGHTA and FQGTGA. The CDR3 runs to 20 residues.

This clonotype was counted ten times or more. The rearrangement links TRBV20-1 to TRBJ2-1; 8 bases map to TRBD2. Germline V gene lookup returns CDR1 DFQATT and CDR2 SNEGSKA (reference sequence). The CDR3 is 15 amino acids. V dropped 3 bases and J dropped 5; count of bases not matched to a gene: 9. CDR3 in amino acids: CSARKVAGPHNEQFF. CDR3 bases: TGCAGTGCTAGGAAGGTAGCGGGGCCTCACAATGAGCAGTTCTTC.

The gene calls are TRBV28 and TRBJ2-7; D is unresolved. Germline lookup yields CDR1 MDHEN and CDR2 SYDVKM. CDR3 size: 14 residues. With 3 bases removed from V and 5 bases from J, the gap between germline ends came to 14 bases. In nucleotides, the CDR3 is TGTGCCAGCAGTTTCGAAGACATTCCCCACGAGCAGTACTTC. The encoded protein is CASSFEDIPHEQYF.

This clonotype was found many times. V usage is TRBV7-2 and J usage is TRBJ2-3; 8 bases are shared with TRBD1. Trimming at V came to 1 base and at J to 3 bases, leaving 6 bases not matched to a gene. Germline CDR1 SGHTA, CDR2 FQGNSA. The CDR3 consists of 16 residues. CDR3 bases: TGTGCCAGCAGCTTAGTACCCGACAGGGGTACAGATACGCAGTATTTT. Translation: CASSLVPDRGTDTQYF.

This clonotype was recorded at least ten times. The chain employs TRBV20-1 and TRBJ1-2; D is unresolved. CDR1 and CDR2 from the germline V gene are DFQATT and SNEGSKA (reference sequence). V lost 1 base and J 7 bases, leaving 10 bases between the germline ends. The CDR3 covers 12 residues. CDR3 in DNA: TGCAGTGCTAGAGCCACAGCCGGTGGCTACACCTTC. This codes for CSARATAGGYTF.

This clonotype was seen many times. The V call is TRBV29-1, the J call TRBJ1-1, with 7 bases aligning to TRBD1. The CDR3 length is 15 residues. With V trimmed by 0 bases and J by 0 bases, 4 bases remained unmatched. Germline CDR1 is SQVTM and CDR2 is ANQGSEA. The CDR3 loop reads CSVEEWGQLNTEAFF. CDR3 nucleotide sequence: TGCAGCGTTGAAGAATGGGGACAGCTGAACACTGAAGCTTTCTTT.

There are many counts of this clonotype. The V gene is TRBV12-3 or TRBV12-4, the J gene TRBJ2-1; the D gene is possibly TRBD2 (6 bases). CDR3 length equals 14 residues. V was shortened by 6 bases and J by 8 bases, with 17 bases between the two germline ends. CDR3 in amino acids: CASSRGLRADEQFF. The DNA for the CDR3 is TGTGCCAGCAGCCGGGGACTGAGGGCCGATGAGCAGTTCTTC.

Regarding this clonotype: A much larger clone is a single base away; this may be a read error. The chain employs TRBV14 and TRBJ2-7; D could derive from TRBD1 or TRBD2 (5 bases each). The CDR3 loop spans 15 amino acids. Germline CDR1 reads SGHDN; CDR2 reads FVKESK. V was pared by 4 bases and J by 3 bases, with 16 bases between. CDR3 sequence: CASSPTGGRGYEQYF. For the CDR3, the DNA is TGTGCCAGCAGCCCTACTGGAGGAAGGGGCTACGAGCAGTACTTC.

This clonotype was picked up many times. The V gene is TRBV5-1, the J gene TRBJ2-3; a possible D gene is TRBD1 (5 bases). The germline V and J ends were trimmed by 0 bases and 2 bases, with 10 bases remaining between them. CDR1 is SGHRS, CDR2 YFSETQ, per germline. This CDR3 region has 15 residues. CDR3: CASSLGGLDTDTQYF. The DNA of the CDR3 is TGCGCCAGCAGCTTGGGGGGCCTTGACACAGATACGCAGTATTTT.

The sample holds many counts of this clonotype. The rearrangement uses TRBV11-2 and TRBJ1-6; 7 nucleotides match TRBD1. In germline, CDR1 is SGHAT, CDR2 FQNNGV. J lost 9 bases, V lost 5 bases, and 7 bases had no gene match. The CDR3 has 14 residues. As DNA, the CDR3 is TGTGCCAGCAGCCTGACAGGGCTTGGTTCACCCCTCCACTTT. Amino acids: CASSLTGLGSPLHF. Full variable domain (missing parts from reference TRBV11-2 and TRBJ1-6): EAGVAQSPRYKIIEKRQSVAFWCNPISGHATLYWYQQILGQGPKLLIQFQNNGVVDDSQLPKDRFSAERLKGVDSTLKIQPAKLEDSAVYLCASSLTGLGSPLHFGNGTRLTVT.

This clonotype has ten or more counts. The genes are TRBV4-1 and TRBJ2-3; 15 nucleotides line up with TRBD2. The V gene's germline CDR1 is MGHRA and CDR2 YSYEKL. After removal of 2 bases from V and 6 bases from J, the junction contained 6 bases not matched to a gene. This CDR3 contains 17 residues. CDR3 sequence reads: CASSQTGLAGGGDTQYF. The DNA for the CDR3 is TGCGCCAGCAGCCAAACGGGACTAGCGGGGGGCGGGGATACGCAGTATTTT.

The chain has TRBV7-9 and TRBJ1-5; D call uncertain. CDR1 is SEHNR, CDR2 FQNEAQ, per germline (reference sequence). Trimming took 3 bases from V and 2 from J, leaving 8 bases between them. CDR3 length: 14 residues. CDR3 loop: CASSFSEGNQPQHF. CDR3 nucleotides: TGTGCCAGCAGCTTTAGTGAGGGCAATCAGCCCCAGCATTTT. The variable domain in full, with the rest retrieved from reference TRBV7-9 and TRBJ1-5, is DTGVSQNPRHKITKRGQNVTFRCDPISEHNRLYWYRQTLGQGPEFLTYFQNEAQLEKSRLLSDRFSAERPKGSFSTLEIQRTEQGDSAMYLCASSFSEGNQPQHFGDGTRLSIL.

This clonotype was detected many times. The chain is built from TRBV13 and TRBJ2-2; 11 nucleotides line up with TRBD1. Per germline, CDR1 PRHDT and CDR2 FYEKMQ (reference sequence). The CDR3 length is 18 residues. Trimming removed 7 bases from V and 2 bases from J; junction bases left unmatched: 12. This CDR3 is CASKVKGQGVLNTGELFF. The CDR3 region has the DNA TGTGCCAGCAAGGTGAAGGGACAGGGGGTTCTCAACACCGGGGAGCTGTTTTTT. Looking up the rest from reference TRBV13 and TRBJ2-2 gives the full variable domain: AAGVIQSPRHLIKEKRETATLKCYPIPRHDTVYWYQQGPGQDPQFLISFYEKMQSDKGSIPDRFSAQQFSDYHSELNMSSLELGDSALYFCASKVKGQGVLNTGELFFGEGSRLTVL.

This clonotype was seen ten or more times. The chain combines TRBV2 with TRBJ2-6; D gene unclear. From germline, CDR1 is SNHLY and CDR2 FYNNEI. V lost 1 base and J 0 bases, leaving 4 bases between the germline ends. CDR3 length: 15 amino acids. CDR3: CASSEGFSGANVLTF. The CDR3 DNA sequence: TGTGCCAGCAGTGAAGGGTTCTCTGGGGCCAACGTCCTGACTTTC.

V usage is TRBV3-1 and J usage is TRBJ2-7, with D perhaps TRBD2 (6 bases). Trimming stripped 3 bases from V and 7 bases from J, with 16 bases between. Per germline, CDR1 LGHDT and CDR2 YNNKEL (reference sequence). The CDR3 runs to 14 residues. This CDR3 is CASSHTGGKGEQYF. DNA of the CDR3: TGTGCCAGCAGCCATACCGGAGGGAAGGGAGAGCAGTACTTC.

This clonotype was counted at least ten times. The chain recombines TRBV2 with TRBJ2-2; a possible D gene is TRBD1 (6 bases). Germline loops: CDR1 SNHLY, CDR2 FYNNEI. Trimming pared 6 bases from V and 5 bases from J, leaving 10 bases between. The length of the CDR3 is 13 residues. CDR3 residues: CASSPGETGELFF. The CDR3, as DNA: TGTGCCAGCAGCCCAGGGGAGACCGGGGAGCTGTTTTTT.